Below are 10 T cell receptor beta chains sequenced from a single sample in a study of PD-L1 blockade in urothelial cancer. The assay was immunoSEQ multiplex PCR, and TCRdb's table has in-frame clones only and misses some. The repertoire holds roughly 26,000 clones, 87% seen once, with around 3.3% in the top ten. Sequenced material: PBMCs, taken around atezolizumab (anti-PD-L1) treatment. These receptors all stem from a man aged 45-65 years with urothelial cancer.

This chain connects TRBV12-2 to TRBJ1-2; the D call TRBD1 from the table was never checked on the DNA. TRBV12-2 is described as a pseudogene. The CDR3 length is 14 residues. CDR3: CASRPPGDRGGYTF. CDR3 DNA: TGTGCAAGTCGCCCCCCCGGGGACAGAGGTGGCTACACCTTC.

The rearrangement links TRBV5-1 to TRBJ2-6; 10 bases map to TRBD1. The germline CDR1 and CDR2 sequences are SGHRS and YFSETQ. V shed 4 bases and J 1 base; nucleotides not matched to a gene: 14. The CDR3 runs 20 residues. The CDR3 reads CASSPRLYRDRGSGANVLTF. In nucleotides, the CDR3 is TGCGCCAGCAGCCCTAGACTCTACCGGGACAGGGGATCTGGGGCCAACGTCCTGACTTTC.

The V gene is TRBV7-9, the J gene TRBJ1-1; TRBD1 might be the D (6 bases). This CDR3 is built from 14 residues. Germline loops: CDR1 SEHNR, CDR2 FQNEAQ (reference sequence). V was trimmed by 1 base and J by 8 bases, leaving 14 bases between them. CDR3: CASSLVVTGTEAFF. The CDR3 DNA follows: TGTGCCAGCAGCTTAGTCGTTACCGGGACAGAAGCTTTCTTT.

By frequency in the sample, this clone is large. The V call is TRBV9, the J call TRBJ1-2, with TRBD1 matching 7 bases. Germline lookup yields CDR1 SGDLS and CDR2 YYNGEE. The length of the CDR3 is 15 residues. V shed 4 bases and J 0 bases; nucleotides not matched to a gene: 6. The CDR3 DNA is TGTGCCAGCAGCCGATCCGGGACAGCTAACTATGGCTACACCTTC. This translates into CASSRSGTANYGYTF. The complete variable domain, with remaining parts taken from reference TRBV9 and TRBJ1-2, reads DSGVTQTPKHLITATGQRVTLRCSPRSGDLSVYWYQQSLDQGLQFLIQYYNGEERAKGNILERFSAQQFPDLHSELNLSSLELGDSALYFCASSRSGTANYGYTFGSGTRLTVV.

The gene calls are TRBV11-2 and TRBJ1-2; D is unresolved. The CDR3 has 13 residues. Trimming removed 4 bases at V and 4 bases at J, with 10 bases between. Germline values: CDR1 SGHAT, CDR2 FQNNGV. This CDR3 reads CASSSGGLYGYTF. CDR3 nucleotide sequence: TGTGCCAGCAGCTCGGGTGGCCTCTATGGCTACACCTTC. Full variable domain (missing parts from reference TRBV11-2 and TRBJ1-2): EAGVAQSPRYKIIEKRQSVAFWCNPISGHATLYWYQQILGQGPKLLIQFQNNGVVDDSQLPKDRFSAERLKGVDSTLKIQPAKLEDSAVYLCASSSGGLYGYTFGSGTRLTVV.

The genes are TRBV25-1 and TRBJ2-7; 9 nucleotides align to TRBD1. CDR3 size: 15 residues. Trimming removed 4 bases from V and 1 base from J; junction bases left unmatched: 5. Per the germline V gene, CDR1 is MGHDK and CDR2 is SYGVNS. The chain's CDR3 is CASSVSGTGSYEQYF. CDR3 in DNA: TGTGCCAGCAGTGTCTCCGGGACAGGGTCCTACGAGCAGTACTTC.

The V call is TRBV19, the J call TRBJ2-2; D is possibly TRBD1 (6 bases). The CDR3 has 13 residues. The germline CDR1 and CDR2 sequences are LNHDA and SQIVND (reference sequence). The V end was cut by 0 bases, the J end by 8 bases, with 7 bases between. As DNA, the CDR3 is TGTGCCAGTAGTATAGACAGGGGAGGGGAGCTGTTTTTT. Protein product: CASSIDRGGELFF.

This clone came up once. The gene calls are TRBV11-2 and TRBJ2-1, with a tentative D call TRBD1 (6 bases). CDR3 length equals 15 residues. V lost 3 bases, J lost 4 bases, and 13 bases lay in between. Germline assignment: CDR1 SGHAT and CDR2 FQNNGV. CDR3 nucleotides: TGTGCCAGCAGCTTGGACAGTATACCTTACAATGAGCAGTTCTTC. Amino acid sequence: CASSLDSIPYNEQFF.

This chain links TRBV6-5 with TRBJ2-7, with TRBD2 matching 8 bases. The CDR3 is made up of 14 amino acids. V was clipped by 6 bases and J by 4 bases; unmatched bases: 8. Germline loops: CDR1 MNHEY, CDR2 SVGAGI. The CDR3 sequence is CASSRGGVGYEQYF. The CDR3 DNA reads TGTGCCAGCAGCCGGGGGGGGGTGGGATACGAGCAGTACTTC.

This clone was seen only a few times. This chain links TRBV10-3 with TRBJ1-2, with 7 bases that match TRBD1. In germline, CDR1 is ENHRY, CDR2 SYGVKD. CDR3 length: 14 residues. The junction had 9 bases not matched to a gene; V was cut back by 6 bases and J by 5 bases. This CDR3 reads CAIRDPTGLYGYTF. The CDR3 DNA is TGTGCCATCAGGGACCCGACAGGGTTATATGGCTACACCTTC.